The clone carrying this T cell receptor beta chain was seen ten or more times. Germline V CDR1 and CDR2: DFQATT, SNEGSKA (reference sequence). The V end lost 7 bases, the J end lost 0 bases, and 13 bases lay between the germline ends. The CDR3 contains 14 residues. The sample is drawn from a study of identical twins. Unique molecular identifiers were present on the cDNA, which also gained a universal primer site by template switching. MiXCR was run by TCRdb on the 5' RACE reads, yielding one entry per CDR3 protein. The sample holds a few hundred thousand distinct CDR3 sequences, 9.5% to 10% seen once. The same data also contributed to another study, on yellow fever vaccine responses in identical twins.

The specimen sequenced was PBMCs. The V gene is TRBV20-1, the J gene TRBJ1-5; possibly TRBD1 for D (6 bases). The origin of this receptor is a woman aged 18-35 years in good health. This chain's CDR3 is CSVPTGHSNQPQHF. The CDR3 DNA sequence: TGCAGTGTTCCGACAGGCCATAGCAATCAGCCCCAGCATTTT.